One TCR beta chain is described in this entry. Its antigen remains unidentified. TCRbeta libraries averaged around 42,000 productive templates per sample. Data came from immunoSEQ multiplex PCR; TCRdb stores just in-frame clones and leaves some out. The sample shows roughly 14,000 clones, about nine tenths of them seen only once. The data were taken from a study of STAT3 mutations in large granular lymphocyte leukemia. Looking at the study overall: Roughly 37% of treated T-LGLL patients showed hematologic response to immunosuppression.

The study's findings and limits: Persisting codominant clonotypes may have hidden a small pathogenic clone. All newly emerging clones after therapy were STAT3 wild type. At least one immunodominant TCR beta clonotype appeared in every T-cell large granular lymphocyte leukemia patient.

The V end lost 5 bases, the J end lost 7 bases, and 8 bases lay between the germline ends. Germline V gene sequence: CDR1 DFQATT, CDR2 SNEGSKA (reference sequence). The CDR3 contains 10 residues. Material for sequencing was peripheral blood mononuclear cells. This TCR was recovered from a man between 35 and 55 years old with T-cell large granular lymphocyte leukemia. Some clones in this sample may be carry-over from other donors' samples. This chain joins TRBV20-1 and TRBJ1-1, with unresolved D. The CDR3 DNA is TGCAGTGCTTGGTACGGTGAAGCTTTCTTT. It codes for CSAWYGEAFF.